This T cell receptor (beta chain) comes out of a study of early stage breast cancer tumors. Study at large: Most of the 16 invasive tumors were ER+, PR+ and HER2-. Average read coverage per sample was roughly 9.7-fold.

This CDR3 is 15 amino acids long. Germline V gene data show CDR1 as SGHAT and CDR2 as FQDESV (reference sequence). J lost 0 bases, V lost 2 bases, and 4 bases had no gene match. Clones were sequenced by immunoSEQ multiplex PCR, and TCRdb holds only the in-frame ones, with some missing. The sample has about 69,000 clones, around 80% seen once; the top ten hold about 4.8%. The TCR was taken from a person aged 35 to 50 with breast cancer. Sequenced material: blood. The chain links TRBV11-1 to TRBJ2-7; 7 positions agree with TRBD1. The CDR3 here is CASSLLTGSSYEQYF. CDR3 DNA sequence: TGTGCCAGCAGCTTATTGACAGGGAGCTCCTACGAGCAGTACTTC.